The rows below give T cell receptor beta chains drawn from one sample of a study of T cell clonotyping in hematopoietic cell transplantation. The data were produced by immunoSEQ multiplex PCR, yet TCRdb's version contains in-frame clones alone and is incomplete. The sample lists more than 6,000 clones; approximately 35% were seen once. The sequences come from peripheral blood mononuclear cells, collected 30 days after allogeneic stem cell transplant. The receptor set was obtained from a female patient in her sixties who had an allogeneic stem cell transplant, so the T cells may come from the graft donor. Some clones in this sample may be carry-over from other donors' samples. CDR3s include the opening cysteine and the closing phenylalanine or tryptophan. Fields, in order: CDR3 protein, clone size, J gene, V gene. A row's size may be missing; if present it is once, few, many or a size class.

CDR3aa: CSVKQAGQGEAFF
abundance: NA
j_gene: TRBJ1-1
v_gene: TRBV29-1

CDR3aa: CAWSGTGRYQPQHF
abundance: NA
j_gene: TRBJ1-5
v_gene: TRBV30

CDR3aa: CASSLEGGRTNYEQYF
abundance: NA
j_gene: TRBJ2-7
v_gene: TRBV5-1

CDR3aa: CAWQHLGRQKLFF
abundance: NA
j_gene: TRBJ1-4
v_gene: TRBV30

CDR3aa: CASSPDSGTSYEQYF
abundance: large
j_gene: TRBJ2-7
v_gene: TRBV9

CDR3aa: CAWSVSQGYTEAFF
abundance: NA
j_gene: TRBJ1-1
v_gene: TRBV30

CDR3aa: CASSELTGSDNYEQYF
abundance: NA
j_gene: TRBJ2-7
v_gene: TRBV25-1

CDR3aa: CASNPSGRAVYEQYF
abundance: NA
j_gene: TRBJ2-7
v_gene: TRBV6-6

CDR3aa: CAWSAFWGGAFF
abundance: once
j_gene: TRBJ1-1
v_gene: TRBV30

CDR3aa: CAWSVVAQHEQYF
abundance: NA
j_gene: TRBJ2-7
v_gene: TRBV30

CDR3aa: CATSRGGTQPQHF
abundance: few
j_gene: TRBJ1-5
v_gene: TRBV15

CDR3aa: CASSQPTGGEQYF
abundance: NA
j_gene: TRBJ2-7
v_gene: TRBV5-1

CDR3aa: CASSEWDREARGYTF
abundance: NA
j_gene: TRBJ1-2
v_gene: TRBV25-1

CDR3aa: CASSQAGSSTDTQYF
abundance: NA
j_gene: TRBJ2-3
v_gene: TRBV4-2

CDR3aa: CAWSGLAGGRGDTQYF
abundance: NA
j_gene: TRBJ2-3
v_gene: TRBV30

CDR3aa: CALRGGEQYF
abundance: few
j_gene: TRBJ2-7
v_gene: TRBV11-2

CDR3aa: CASSPLPSASGYEQYF
abundance: NA
j_gene: TRBJ2-7
v_gene: TRBV4-2

CDR3aa: CASSHRTGDQPQHF
abundance: NA
j_gene: TRBJ1-5
v_gene: TRBV7-2

CDR3aa: CASRHRDSYEQYF
abundance: few
j_gene: TRBJ2-7
v_gene: TRBV6-5

CDR3aa: CAWSVRLGNQPQHF
abundance: NA
j_gene: TRBJ1-5
v_gene: TRBV30

CDR3aa: CASSHRTVLETQYF
abundance: few
j_gene: TRBJ2-5
v_gene: TRBV4-1

CDR3aa: CASSDSGTNEKLFF
abundance: NA
j_gene: TRBJ1-4
v_gene: TRBV2

CDR3aa: CASSHPSTDTQYF
abundance: NA
j_gene: TRBJ2-3
v_gene: TRBV4-2

CDR3aa: CASSFFDEQFF
abundance: NA
j_gene: TRBJ2-1
v_gene: TRBV7-2

CDR3aa: CASSLQGSNSPLHF
abundance: few
j_gene: TRBJ1-6
v_gene: TRBV19

CDR3aa: CAWSRVSVDTEAFF
abundance: NA
j_gene: TRBJ1-1
v_gene: TRBV30

CDR3aa: CASSYLDINYGYTF
abundance: NA
j_gene: TRBJ1-2
v_gene: TRBV5-1

CDR3aa: CASKAEGGGALNEKLFF
abundance: medium-sized
j_gene: TRBJ1-4
v_gene: TRBV4-1

CDR3aa: CSVRDGGETQYF
abundance: NA
j_gene: TRBJ2-5
v_gene: TRBV29-1

CDR3aa: CSVGQGDQPQHF
abundance: NA
j_gene: TRBJ1-5
v_gene: TRBV29-1

CDR3aa: CASGGRWETQYF
abundance: NA
j_gene: TRBJ2-5
v_gene: TRBV13

CDR3aa: CAWSVLPQPQHF
abundance: NA
j_gene: TRBJ1-5
v_gene: TRBV30

CDR3aa: CAGLPFDGYTF
abundance: medium-sized
j_gene: TRBJ1-2
v_gene: TRBV10-3

CDR3aa: CASSLGEGAHQPQHF
abundance: few
j_gene: TRBJ1-5
v_gene: TRBV7-9

CDR3aa: CASSPPWGARNTEAFF
abundance: few
j_gene: TRBJ1-1
v_gene: TRBV7-9

CDR3aa: CAWSGRENYGYTF
abundance: NA
j_gene: TRBJ1-2
v_gene: TRBV30

CDR3aa: CASSFPGQQETQYF
abundance: few
j_gene: TRBJ2-5
v_gene: TRBV7-9

CDR3aa: CASSSQTGRSGNTIYF
abundance: NA
j_gene: TRBJ1-3
v_gene: TRBV6-5

CDR3aa: CASSLDQQGDYTF
abundance: few
j_gene: TRBJ1-2
v_gene: TRBV11-2

CDR3aa: CASSSTGAYEQYF
abundance: NA
j_gene: TRBJ2-7
v_gene: TRBV13

CDR3aa: CASIDRVLLETQYF
abundance: few
j_gene: TRBJ2-5
v_gene: TRBV2

CDR3aa: CSQRQDDQPQHF
abundance: NA
j_gene: TRBJ1-5
v_gene: TRBV29-1

CDR3aa: CSVEESSYEQYF
abundance: NA
j_gene: TRBJ2-7
v_gene: TRBV29-1

CDR3aa: CAWSDDRGGGTEAFF
abundance: few
j_gene: TRBJ1-1
v_gene: TRBV30

CDR3aa: CAWSPDSLPNNEQFF
abundance: once
j_gene: TRBJ2-1
v_gene: TRBV30

CDR3aa: CASSYSVWGANVLTF
abundance: NA
j_gene: TRBJ2-6
v_gene: TRBV6-6

CDR3aa: CASSQVGGSTEAFF
abundance: NA
j_gene: TRBJ1-1
v_gene: TRBV4-1

CDR3aa: CAWAWEANSPLHF
abundance: few
j_gene: TRBJ1-6
v_gene: TRBV30

CDR3aa: CASSFRSGNTIYF
abundance: few
j_gene: TRBJ1-3
v_gene: TRBV5-6

CDR3aa: CASSTRGGQGGSPLHF
abundance: NA
j_gene: TRBJ1-6
v_gene: TRBV9

CDR3aa: CASSLGTGSYEQYF
abundance: NA
j_gene: TRBJ2-7
v_gene: TRBV4-1

CDR3aa: CASSLGVNYGYTF
abundance: NA
j_gene: TRBJ1-2
v_gene: TRBV7-6

CDR3aa: CASSQEGAQPQHF
abundance: NA
j_gene: TRBJ1-5
v_gene: TRBV4-1

CDR3aa: CASSSGVGEGPGNEQFF
abundance: NA
j_gene: TRBJ2-1
v_gene: TRBV7-2

CDR3aa: CAWTPEILNYGYTF
abundance: NA
j_gene: TRBJ1-2
v_gene: TRBV30

CDR3aa: CAWRREGGRYNEQFF
abundance: few
j_gene: TRBJ2-1
v_gene: TRBV30

CDR3aa: CAWSLQGAIYGYTF
abundance: NA
j_gene: TRBJ1-2
v_gene: TRBV30

CDR3aa: CASRGAGGNYGYTF
abundance: NA
j_gene: TRBJ1-2
v_gene: TRBV28

CDR3aa: CASSQGTGGMGYTF
abundance: NA
j_gene: TRBJ1-2
v_gene: TRBV4-2

CDR3aa: CASSQEWRYEQYF
abundance: NA
j_gene: TRBJ2-7
v_gene: TRBV4-3